This T cell receptor (beta chain) was sequenced in a study of T cell responses to AZD1222 COVID-19 vaccine. With regard to this clone: Its antigen is unknown.

General study points: Nearly half of unique spike-specific TCRs reportedly avoided B.1.351 and B.1.1.7 mutated regions.

Generated by immunoSEQ multiplex PCR, the TCRdb table keeps only in-frame clones and is missing some. Here the sample spans over 75,000 clones, 80% to 90% being singletons. V was trimmed by 4 bases and J by 3 bases, leaving 9 bases between them. From germline, CDR1 is LGHNT and CDR2 FRNRAP. The CDR3 is 13 amino acids. The TCR comes from an adult who received the AZD1222 COVID-19 vaccine. The V call is TRBV12-5, the J call TRBJ1-1; D gene ambiguous. Sample: peripheral blood, taken 28 days after the second AZD1222 dose. Written as DNA, the CDR3 is TGTGCTAGTGGTTGGCCCGGCGACACTGAAGCTTTCTTT. Translated, it gives CASGWPGDTEAFF. Together with reference TRBV12-5 and TRBJ1-1, the CDR3 gives the full variable domain: DARVTQTPRHKVTEMGQEVTMRCQPILGHNTVFWYRQTMMQGLELLAYFRNRAPLDDSGMPKDRFSAEMPDATLATLKIQPSEPRDSAVYFCASGWPGDTEAFFGQGTRLTVV.